This T cell receptor (beta chain) was observed in a study of cytomegalovirus exposure and HLA in healthy donors. Study summary: Of around 400 genotyped donors, roughly 81% grouped in the Caucasian-associated ancestry cluster. General observations from the study: In a later analysis, HLA-associated beta chains showed higher expansion and lower generation probabilities than comparable chains. Some public TCRs appeared in many individuals, while most sequences were rare.

With respect to this clone: Its antigen is currently unknown.

The PCR employed 60 Vbeta primers together with 13 Jbeta primers. Sequenced by immunoSEQ multiplex PCR; TCRdb stores in-frame clones only, minus some. The data contain about 130,000 clones, approximately 82% of them singletons. The CDR3 length is 16 residues. In germline, CDR1 is SQVTM, CDR2 ANQGSEA. Trimming removed 7 bases from V and 1 base from J, with 20 bases in between. V is TRBV29-1 and J is TRBJ2-1; D possibly corresponds to TRBD2 (6 bases). Sequenced: PBMCs. This receptor was obtained from a boy between 2 and 10 years old in good health and CMV-seronegative. CDR3 bases: TGCAGCGGTGGTCCCATGGCGGGATCTTCCTACAATGAGCAGTTCTTC. Translated, it gives CSGGPMAGSSYNEQFF.